These 18 T cell receptor beta chains were sequenced from one sample in a study of blood T cells in healthy people across ages. Sample-barcoded 5' priming and a J-beta primer mix drove a second PCR of 7 to 11 cycles. TCRdb processed the 5' RACE reads anew with MiXCR; each CDR3 protein has one entry. The table records about 1 million distinct CDR3 sequences, 45% of them present only once. The specimen sequenced was blood. The receptors derive from a woman aged 55-70 years in good health.

A few counts support this clonotype. The CDR3 DNA reads TGCGCCAGCAGCCTGGAGGCAGTCCCTAATGAGCAGTTCTTC. This codes for CASSLEAVPNEQFF. V and J are TRBV5-1 and TRBJ2-1; tentatively, D is TRBD2 (5 bases). V was shortened by 4 bases and J by 7 bases, with 15 bases between the two germline ends. CDR1 is SGHRS, CDR2 YFSETQ, per germline. The CDR3 is made up of 14 amino acids.

V and J are TRBV19 and TRBJ2-1; D is unclear. The ends were cut back, 3 bases at V and 6 bases at J, with 12 bases in the middle. From germline, CDR1 is LNHDA and CDR2 SQIVND (reference sequence). The CDR3 is 14 amino acids. CDR3 in DNA: TGTGCCAGTAGTATCGCAAGCTCCCCCAATGAGCAGTTCTTC. Translation gives CASSIASSPNEQFF.

This clonotype was counted a few times. The V call is TRBV11-2, the J call TRBJ2-6, with TRBD2 matching over 7 bases. V trimming: 5 bases; J trimming: 2 bases; junction bases outside the gene matches: 6. This CDR3 spans 16 amino acids. Germline V lookup: CDR1 SGHAT, CDR2 FQNNGV. CDR3 nucleotide sequence: TGTGCCAGCAGCCCCAGGGAGGGGACTGGGGCCAACGTCCTGACTTTC. It is translated as CASSPREGTGANVLTF.

The chain joins TRBV7-2 to TRBJ1-5, with a tentative D call TRBD1 (5 bases). Germline V gene lookup returns CDR1 SGHTA and CDR2 FQGNSA. V shed 5 bases and J shed 4 bases, with 15 bases lying between them. This CDR3 spans 15 amino acids. The CDR3 spells CASSPWGGENQPQHF. The CDR3 bases are TGTGCCAGCAGCCCCTGGGGGGGAGAGAATCAGCCCCAGCATTTT. Full variable domain (outside the CDR3, taken from reference TRBV7-2 and TRBJ1-5): GAGVSQSPSNKVTEKGKDVELRCDPISGHTALYWYRQSLGQGLEFLIYFQGNSAPDKSGLPSDRFSAERTGGSVSTLTIQRTQQEDSAVYLCASSPWGGENQPQHFGDGTRLSIL.

The chain is built from TRBV12-3 or TRBV12-4 and TRBJ2-2; 13 positions match TRBD2. The V segment lost 6 bases and the J segment 5 bases; nucleotides outside the gene matches: 6. CDR3 length equals 16 residues. The CDR3 reads CASSQTSGRGTGELFF. In nucleotides, the CDR3 is TGTGCCAGCAGCCAAACTAGCGGGAGGGGGACCGGGGAGCTGTTTTTT.

The rearrangement joins TRBV20-1 to TRBJ1-6; 7 bases fit TRBD1. After removal of 1 base from V and 1 base from J, the junction contained 1 base not matched to a gene. Germline V gene lookup returns CDR1 DFQATT and CDR2 SNEGSKA (reference sequence). The CDR3 runs to 15 residues. The CDR3: CSARVQGSYNSPLHF. CDR3 DNA sequence: TGCAGTGCTAGAGTACAGGGGTCCTATAATTCACCCCTCCACTTT.

This CDR3 reads CASSGGGLQETQYF. CDR3 coding DNA: TGTGCCAGCAGCGGGGGCGGACTCCAAGAGACCCAGTACTTC. The V gene is TRBV28, the J gene TRBJ2-5, with D possibly called TRBD1 or TRBD2 (6 bases each). V lost 6 bases and J 1 base, leaving 12 bases between the germline ends. The germline V gene has CDR1 MDHEN and CDR2 SYDVKM. This CDR3 spans 14 amino acids.

The chain carries TRBV7-2 and TRBJ1-2; no clear D gene. Germline-derived CDR1 and CDR2 are SGHTA and FQGNSA. Trimming removed 1 base at V and 8 bases at J, with 17 bases between. This CDR3 is built from 15 residues. CDR3 DNA: TGTGCCAGCAGCTTAGGACTAATCACCAAGCAAGGCTACACCTTC. Amino acid sequence: CASSLGLITKQGYTF. The complete variable domain, with remaining parts taken from reference TRBV7-2 and TRBJ1-2, reads GAGVSQSPSNKVTEKGKDVELRCDPISGHTALYWYRQSLGQGLEFLIYFQGNSAPDKSGLPSDRFSAERTGGSVSTLTIQRTQQEDSAVYLCASSLGLITKQGYTFGSGTRLTVV.

This chain connects TRBV13 to TRBJ1-1, with TRBD1 identical over 7 bases. The CDR3 sequence is 14 residues long. The V segment lost 5 bases and the J segment 6 bases; nucleotides outside the gene matches: 9. Germline loops: CDR1 PRHDT, CDR2 FYEKMQ (reference sequence). The DNA for the CDR3 is TGTGCCAGCAGCCGACAGGGCGCTTCCGCTGAAGCTTTCTTT. Translating it yields CASSRQGASAEAFF.

This clonotype was recorded a few times. The chain recombines TRBV24-1 with TRBJ2-1; 10 positions agree with TRBD1. The J segment lost 7 bases and the V segment lost 4 bases, leaving 6 bases of the junction unmatched. In germline, CDR1 is KGHDR, CDR2 SFDVKD. The CDR3 is 15 amino acids. The CDR3 coding sequence is TGTGCCACCAGTGACAGGGACAGGGGAGGGAATGAGCAGTTCTTC. Protein: CATSDRDRGGNEQFF.

A word on this clonotype: The junction departs from germline at one end; a sequencing error may be responsible. J is TRBJ2-1 and V is TRBV7-2, with 7 positions matching TRBD2. Looked up from germline, CDR1 is SGHTA and CDR2 is FQGNSA. The CDR3 sequence is 15 residues long. The CDR3 coding sequence is TGTGCCAGCAGCCCCGGCGGGGACTACTACAAGGAGCAGTTCTTC. It codes for CASSPGGDYYKEQFF.

The J gene is TRBJ2-3, the V gene TRBV20-1; D is undetermined. The CDR3 length is 12 residues. V shed 6 bases and J shed 2 bases, with 9 bases lying between them. In germline, CDR1 is DFQATT, CDR2 SNEGSKA (reference sequence). The CDR3 spells CSASPLTDTQYF. CDR3 bases: TGCAGTGCCAGTCCCCTCACAGATACGCAGTATTTT.

The V and J genes are TRBV4-1 and TRBJ1-2; D is undetermined. The CDR3 contains 16 residues. Trimming removed 4 bases from V and 4 bases from J, with 19 bases in between. Germline V lookup: CDR1 MGHRA, CDR2 YSYEKL. CDR3 amino acids: CASSPELASSSYGYTF. Written as DNA, the CDR3 is TGCGCCAGCAGCCCGGAGTTAGCCAGTTCAAGCTATGGCTACACCTTC.

The rearrangement links TRBV19 to TRBJ2-1; a possible D gene is TRBD2 (5 bases). CDR3 length equals 12 residues. Looked up from germline, CDR1 is LNHDA and CDR2 is SQIVND (reference sequence). Trimming left V 6 bases short and J 8 bases short, with 11 bases between. CDR3 bases: TGTGCCAGTAGAAACCCCGGGGATGAGCAGTTCTTC. It translates to CASRNPGDEQFF.

The chain links TRBV3-1 to TRBJ2-1; TRBD2 matches at 9 bases. The DNA end is more similar to TRBJ2-7, so the J call may be wrong. The CDR3 extends over 20 amino acids. The germline V gene encodes CDR1 LGHDT and CDR2 YNNKEL (reference sequence). The CDR3 protein is CASSNKGWSSGVSSYNEQYF. The CDR3 nucleotides read TGTGCCAGCAGCAACAAGGGATGGTCTAGCGGGGTTAGCTCCTACAATGAGCAGTACTTC.

There are a few counts of this clonotype. The V and J genes are TRBV20-1 and TRBJ2-5, with D unclear. The CDR3 has 12 amino acids. V dropped 2 bases and J dropped 5 bases, with 9 bases sitting between them. Looked up from germline, CDR1 is DFQATT and CDR2 is SNEGSKA (reference sequence). The CDR3 coding sequence is TGCAGTGCTAGAATGGCCTCCGAGACCCAGTACTTC. As protein: CSARMASETQYF.

The chain joins TRBV5-8 to TRBJ2-7, with TRBD2 matching over 11 bases. Germline assignment: CDR1 SGHTS and CDR2 YDEGEE. This CDR3 spans 18 amino acids. The V and J ends lost 0 bases and 2 bases, in that order; junction bases with no gene match: 10. This chain's CDR3 is CASSLGTAGTSGTYEQYF. In nucleotides, the CDR3 is TGTGCCAGCAGCTTGGGGACGGCCGGGACTAGCGGTACCTACGAGCAGTACTTC.

J is TRBJ2-4 and V is TRBV2; D ambiguous. The tail of the sequence fits TRBJ2-7 better, so the J call may be wrong. Per germline, CDR1 SNHLY and CDR2 FYNNEI. This CDR3 has 13 residues. The CDR3 coding sequence is TGTGCCAGCAGGGAACGGGCCAGCGACGAGCAGTACTTC. Encoded protein: CASRERASDEQYF.